The rows below give T cell receptor beta chains drawn from one sample of a study of T-cell reconstitution after alpha-beta-depleted transplantation in children. In TCRdb, the PCR reads were re-called with MiXCR into one record per CDR3 protein. The table lists about 980,000 distinct CDR3 sequences, about 26% of them singletons, with about 28% in the top ten. The sample was PBMCs, mostly from graft donor cells, taken 360 days after TCRalphabeta/CD19-depleted stem cell transplant. The source is a boy under three years old who had a stem cell transplant for SCID, so the T cells may come from the graft donor. Both conserved end residues are trimmed from each CDR3. The D gene is left open where the match is weak.

d_gene	v_gene	j_gene	CDR3aa
.	TRBV5-5	TRBJ2-3	ASSGDRSDTQY
TRBD1	TRBV6-1	TRBJ2-7	ASREGQGGPYEQY
TRBD1	TRBV5-1	TRBJ2-7	ASSLDDRGEQY
.	TRBV20-1	TRBJ1-5	SARTENQPQH
.	TRBV12-3/TRBV12-4	TRBJ2-3	ASSWGGPDTQY
TRBD2	TRBV5-1	TRBJ2-1	ASSTGLAGPQEDEQF
.	TRBV15	TRBJ2-3	ATSRDRGSSTDTQY
TRBD1	TRBV29-1	TRBJ1-2	SVQGANYGYT
TRBD1	TRBV7-2	TRBJ1-2	ASSLRPAGGTWYGYT
TRBD2	TRBV30	TRBJ2-7	AWSGLAAEQY
TRBD2	TRBV12-3/TRBV12-4	TRBJ2-3	ASSSGGLPGDTQY
.	TRBV7-2	TRBJ1-1	ASSSQGFDTEAF
.	TRBV29-1	TRBJ1-1	SVEGEWGRNTEAF
.	TRBV6-1	TRBJ2-2	ASRRTIQTGELF
.	TRBV4-1	TRBJ1-1	ASSHTDRRNTEAF
TRBD2	TRBV13	TRBJ2-7	ASSLGRGGTYEQY
.	TRBV11-1	TRBJ1-4	ASSWGHSNEKLF
.	TRBV10-3	TRBJ2-2	AIRDGLTGELF
.	TRBV9	TRBJ1-6	ASRASDNSPLH
TRBD1	TRBV12-3/TRBV12-4	TRBJ2-2	ASGTAPNTGELF
.	TRBV4-1	TRBJ2-3	ASSQQVARASTDTQY
TRBD1	TRBV7-8	TRBJ2-1	ASSLAYPTGGAYNEQF
.	TRBV10-3	TRBJ1-1	AIRIDSMNTEAF
TRBD2	TRBV20-1	TRBJ2-7	SARLRGEGYEQY
.	TRBV12-3/TRBV12-4	TRBJ2-1	ASSPGAVVNEQF
.	TRBV11-2	TRBJ2-2	ASSLDRQLGLF
TRBD1	TRBV12-3/TRBV12-4	TRBJ2-5	ASSRRDRQETQY
TRBD1	TRBV6-1	TRBJ2-4	ASSTQGWAKNIQY
.	TRBV20-1	TRBJ1-2	SAQPWGYT
.	TRBV16	TRBJ2-5	ASSPGRQEIQY
TRBD2	TRBV12-3/TRBV12-4	TRBJ2-7	ASKLAGGLDEQY
.	TRBV20-1	TRBJ2-3	SARDLRRWTDTQY
.	TRBV7-3	TRBJ2-1	ASSPRVAGEQF
.	TRBV5-1	TRBJ1-5	ASRQGDQSPQH